The source of this T cell receptor beta chain is a study of Graves' ophthalmopathy and Graves' hyperthyroidism. Study in general: Peripheral blood samples were taken at initial diagnosis, before any treatment. Study results and caveats: Blood was where most expanded thyroid clonotypes above 0.001 frequency also turned up.

TCR beta CDR3 amplification used RNA transcripts. After a first-round RT-PCR with HTBI primers, a second-round multiplex PCR was run. TCRdb re-analysed the multiplex PCR reads in MiXCR, keeping a single row per CDR3 protein. The sample lists about 220,000 distinct CDR3 sequences, 20% to 25% occurring once. Germline CDR1 SGDLS, CDR2 YYNGEE. The CDR3 is 15 amino acids. Trimming at V came to 3 bases and at J to 2 bases, leaving 6 bases not matched to a gene. With regard to this clonotype: The antigen remains unidentified.

The sequenced material came from peripheral blood. The V gene is TRBV9, the J gene TRBJ2-5; TRBD2 agrees at 8 bases. The sequence was obtained from a woman between 45 and 60 years old with Graves' ophthalmopathy. The CDR3 protein is CASSDGTRPQETQYF. As DNA, the CDR3 is TGTGCCAGCAGCGACGGGACTAGACCTCAAGAGACCCAGTACTTC.